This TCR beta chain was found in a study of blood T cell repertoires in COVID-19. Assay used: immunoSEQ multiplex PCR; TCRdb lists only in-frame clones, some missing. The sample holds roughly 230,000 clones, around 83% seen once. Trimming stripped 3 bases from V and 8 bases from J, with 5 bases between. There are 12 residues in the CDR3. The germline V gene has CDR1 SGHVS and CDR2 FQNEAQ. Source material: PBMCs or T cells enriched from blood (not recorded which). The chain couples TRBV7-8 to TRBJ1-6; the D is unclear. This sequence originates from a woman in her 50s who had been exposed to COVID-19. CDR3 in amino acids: CASSLADSPLHF. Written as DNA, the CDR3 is TGTGCCAGCAGCTTGGCCGATTCACCCCTCCACTTT.